The 2 T cell receptor beta chains in this list originate from one sample, sequenced in a study of blood T cell repertoires in COVID-19. Profiled with immunoSEQ multiplex PCR; TCRdb holds only in-frame clones, not every one. The sample yields fewer than 450,000 clones, about 90% seen once. The sample comprised peripheral blood. The receptor source for this set is a woman aged 18-35 years who had recovered from COVID-19.

The J gene is TRBJ1-4, the V gene TRBV19; possibly TRBD1 for D (5 bases). V was trimmed by 8 bases and J by 4 bases, leaving 11 bases between them. CDR3 size: 13 residues. The V gene's germline CDR1 is LNHDA and CDR2 SQIVND (reference sequence). The CDR3 is CASRSQGNEKLFF. CDR3 in DNA: TGTGCCAGTCGTTCCCAGGGTAATGAAAAACTGTTTTTT.

The CDR3 region has the DNA TGTGCCAGCAGTGACAAGGGGTTTGGGGATGCCACCGGGGAGCTGTTTTTT. This translates into CASSDKGFGDATGELFF. The chain has TRBV6-4 and TRBJ2-2, with a weak D call TRBD1 (5 bases). The germline V gene has CDR1 MRHNA and CDR2 SNTAGT. The CDR3 covers 17 residues. V was clipped by 2 bases and J by 4 bases, with 17 bases between them.